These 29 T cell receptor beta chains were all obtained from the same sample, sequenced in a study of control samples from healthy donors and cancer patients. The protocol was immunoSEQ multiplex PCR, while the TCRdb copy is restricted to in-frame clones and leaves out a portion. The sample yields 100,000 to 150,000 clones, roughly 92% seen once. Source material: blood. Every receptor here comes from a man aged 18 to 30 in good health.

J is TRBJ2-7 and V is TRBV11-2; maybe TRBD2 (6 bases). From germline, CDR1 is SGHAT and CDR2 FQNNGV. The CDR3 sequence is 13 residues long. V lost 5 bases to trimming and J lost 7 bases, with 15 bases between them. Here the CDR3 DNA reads TGTGCCAGCAGCCTACTGGAGGGGCGGGAGCAGTACTTC. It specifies CASSLLEGREQYF.

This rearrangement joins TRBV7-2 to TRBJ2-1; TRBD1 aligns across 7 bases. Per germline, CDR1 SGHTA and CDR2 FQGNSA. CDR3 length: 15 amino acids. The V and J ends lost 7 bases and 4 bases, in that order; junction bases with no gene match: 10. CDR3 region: CASTSATGTYNEQFF. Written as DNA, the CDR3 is TGTGCCAGCACCTCAGCGACAGGGACGTACAATGAGCAGTTCTTC.

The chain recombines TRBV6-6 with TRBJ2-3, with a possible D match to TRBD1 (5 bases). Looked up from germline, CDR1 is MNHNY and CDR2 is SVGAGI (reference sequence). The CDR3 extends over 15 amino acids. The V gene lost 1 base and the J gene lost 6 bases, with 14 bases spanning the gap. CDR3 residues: CASSYLDTVLDTQYF. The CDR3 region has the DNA TGTGCCAGCAGTTACTTGGACACCGTTCTGGATACGCAGTATTTT.

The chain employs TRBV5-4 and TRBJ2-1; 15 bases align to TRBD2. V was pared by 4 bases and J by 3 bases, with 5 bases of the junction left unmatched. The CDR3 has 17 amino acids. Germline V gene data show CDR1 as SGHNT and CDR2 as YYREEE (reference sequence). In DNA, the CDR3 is TGTGCCAGCAGCCGGGGGACTAGCGGGGGGAGCTACAATGAGCAGTTCTTC. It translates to CASSRGTSGGSYNEQFF.

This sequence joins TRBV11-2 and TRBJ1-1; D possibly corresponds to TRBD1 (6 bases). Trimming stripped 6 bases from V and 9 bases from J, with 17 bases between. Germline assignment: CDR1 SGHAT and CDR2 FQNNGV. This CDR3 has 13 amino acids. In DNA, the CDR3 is TGTGCCAGCAGATTCACAGGGCTTTGGAAAGCTTTCTTT. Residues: CASRFTGLWKAFF.

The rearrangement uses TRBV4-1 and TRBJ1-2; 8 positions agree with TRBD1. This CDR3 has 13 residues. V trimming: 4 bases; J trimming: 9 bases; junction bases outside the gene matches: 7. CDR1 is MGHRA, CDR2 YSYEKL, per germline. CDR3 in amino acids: CASSLTGEYSYTF. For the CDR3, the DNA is TGCGCCAGCAGCCTGACAGGGGAGTATAGCTACACCTTC.

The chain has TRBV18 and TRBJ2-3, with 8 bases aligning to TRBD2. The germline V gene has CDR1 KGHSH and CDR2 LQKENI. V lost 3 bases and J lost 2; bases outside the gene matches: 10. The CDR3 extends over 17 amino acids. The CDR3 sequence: CASSPNGVGGDTDTQYF. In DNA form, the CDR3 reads TGTGCCAGCTCACCTAACGGCGTCGGGGGGGACACAGATACGCAGTATTTT.

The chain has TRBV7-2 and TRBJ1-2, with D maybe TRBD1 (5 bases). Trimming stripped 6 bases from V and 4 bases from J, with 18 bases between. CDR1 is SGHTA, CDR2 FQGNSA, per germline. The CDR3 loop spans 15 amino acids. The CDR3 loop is CASSPTTVGPYGYTF. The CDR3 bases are TGTGCCAGCAGTCCAACCACGGTGGGACCCTATGGCTACACCTTC. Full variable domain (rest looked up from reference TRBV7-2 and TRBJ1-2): GAGVSQSPSNKVTEKGKDVELRCDPISGHTALYWYRQSLGQGLEFLIYFQGNSAPDKSGLPSDRFSAERTGGSVSTLTIQRTQQEDSAVYLCASSPTTVGPYGYTFGSGTRLTVV.

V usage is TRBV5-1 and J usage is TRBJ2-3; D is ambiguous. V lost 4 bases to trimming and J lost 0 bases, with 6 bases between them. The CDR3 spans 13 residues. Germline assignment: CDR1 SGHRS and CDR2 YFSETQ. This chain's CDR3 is CASSMESTDTQYF. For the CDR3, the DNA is TGCGCCAGCAGCATGGAAAGCACAGATACGCAGTATTTT.

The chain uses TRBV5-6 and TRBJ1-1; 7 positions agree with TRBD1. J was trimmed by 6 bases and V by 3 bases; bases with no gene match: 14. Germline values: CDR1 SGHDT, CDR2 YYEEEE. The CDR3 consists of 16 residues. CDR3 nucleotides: TGTGCCAGCAGCTCCGGGACAGTTGGATTGAAGGCTGAAGCTTTCTTT. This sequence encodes CASSSGTVGLKAEAFF.

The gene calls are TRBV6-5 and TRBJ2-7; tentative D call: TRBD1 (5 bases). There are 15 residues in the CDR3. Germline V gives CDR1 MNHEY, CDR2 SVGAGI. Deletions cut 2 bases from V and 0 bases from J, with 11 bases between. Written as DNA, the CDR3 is TGTGCCAGCAGTTACCAGGGCAGGGACTCCTACGAGCAGTACTTC. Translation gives CASSYQGRDSYEQYF.

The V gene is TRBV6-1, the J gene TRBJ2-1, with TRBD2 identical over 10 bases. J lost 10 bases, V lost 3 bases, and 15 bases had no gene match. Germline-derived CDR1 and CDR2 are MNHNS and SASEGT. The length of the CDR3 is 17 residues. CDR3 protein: CASSDIASGGLMGEQFF. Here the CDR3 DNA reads TGTGCCAGCAGTGATATCGCTAGCGGGGGTCTCATGGGGGAGCAGTTCTTC.

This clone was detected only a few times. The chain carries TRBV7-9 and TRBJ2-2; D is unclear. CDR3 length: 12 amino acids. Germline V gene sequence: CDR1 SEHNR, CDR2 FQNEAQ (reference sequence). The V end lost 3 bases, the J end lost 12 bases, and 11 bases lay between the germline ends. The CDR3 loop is CASSFPEKKLFF. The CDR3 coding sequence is TGTGCCAGCAGCTTCCCAGAGAAGAAGCTGTTTTTT.

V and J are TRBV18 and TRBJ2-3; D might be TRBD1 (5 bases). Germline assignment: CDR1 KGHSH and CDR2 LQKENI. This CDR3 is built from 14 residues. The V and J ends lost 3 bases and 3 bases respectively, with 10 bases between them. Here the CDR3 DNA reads TGTGCCAGCTCACCCATGCAGGGAACAGATACGCAGTATTTT. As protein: CASSPMQGTDTQYF.

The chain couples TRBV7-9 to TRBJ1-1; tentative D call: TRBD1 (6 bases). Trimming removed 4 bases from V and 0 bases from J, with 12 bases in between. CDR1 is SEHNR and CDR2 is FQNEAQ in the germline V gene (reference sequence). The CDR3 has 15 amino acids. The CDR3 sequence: CASSSLGGVNTEAFF. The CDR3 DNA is TGTGCCAGCAGCTCACTAGGGGGTGTGAACACTGAAGCTTTCTTT. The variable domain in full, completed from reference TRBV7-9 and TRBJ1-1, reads DTGVSQNPRHKITKRGQNVTFRCDPISEHNRLYWYRQTLGQGPEFLTYFQNEAQLEKSRLLSDRFSAERPKGSFSTLEIQRTEQGDSAMYLCASSSLGGVNTEAFFGQGTRLTVV.

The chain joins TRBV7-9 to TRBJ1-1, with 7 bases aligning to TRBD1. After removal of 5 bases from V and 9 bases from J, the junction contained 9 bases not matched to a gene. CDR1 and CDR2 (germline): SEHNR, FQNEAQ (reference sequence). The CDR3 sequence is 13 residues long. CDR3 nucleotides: TGTGCCAGCAGCGACGACAGGGACCCTAAAGCTTTCTTT. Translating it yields CASSDDRDPKAFF.

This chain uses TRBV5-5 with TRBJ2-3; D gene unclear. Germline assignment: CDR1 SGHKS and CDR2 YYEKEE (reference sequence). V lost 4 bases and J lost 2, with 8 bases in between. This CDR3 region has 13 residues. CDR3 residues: CASSPQVTDTQYF. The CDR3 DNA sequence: TGTGCCAGCAGCCCGCAAGTCACAGATACGCAGTATTTT.

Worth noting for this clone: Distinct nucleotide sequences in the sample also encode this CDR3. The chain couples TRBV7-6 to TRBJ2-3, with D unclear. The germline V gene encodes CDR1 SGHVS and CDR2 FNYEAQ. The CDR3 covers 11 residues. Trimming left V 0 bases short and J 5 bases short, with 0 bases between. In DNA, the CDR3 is TGTGCCAGCAGCTTAGCAGATACGCAGTATTTT. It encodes CASSLADTQYF.

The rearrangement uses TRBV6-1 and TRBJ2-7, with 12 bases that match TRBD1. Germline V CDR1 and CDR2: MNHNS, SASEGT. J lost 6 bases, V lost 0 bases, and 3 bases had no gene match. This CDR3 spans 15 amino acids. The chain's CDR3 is CASSEAGTGGSEQYF. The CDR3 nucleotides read TGTGCCAGCAGTGAAGCGGGGACAGGGGGCTCCGAGCAGTACTTC.

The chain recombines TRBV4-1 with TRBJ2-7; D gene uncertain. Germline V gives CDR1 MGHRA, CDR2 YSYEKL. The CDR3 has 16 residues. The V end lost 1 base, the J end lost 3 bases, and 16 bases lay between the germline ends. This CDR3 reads CASSQVINPAVYEQYF. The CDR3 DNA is TGCGCCAGCAGCCAAGTTATCAACCCGGCAGTCTACGAGCAGTACTTC.

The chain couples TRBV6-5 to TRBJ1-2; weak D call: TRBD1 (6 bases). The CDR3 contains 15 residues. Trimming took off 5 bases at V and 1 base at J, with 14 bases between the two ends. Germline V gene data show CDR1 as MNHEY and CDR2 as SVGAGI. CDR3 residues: CASSRQGQINYGYTF. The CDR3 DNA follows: TGTGCCAGCAGTCGCCAAGGACAGATTAACTATGGCTACACCTTC.

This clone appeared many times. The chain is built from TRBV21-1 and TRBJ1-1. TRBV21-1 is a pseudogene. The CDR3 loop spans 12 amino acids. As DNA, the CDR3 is TGTGCCAGCAGCCACAAGCGCCAGAAAGCTTTCTTT. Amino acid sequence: CASSHKRQKAFF.

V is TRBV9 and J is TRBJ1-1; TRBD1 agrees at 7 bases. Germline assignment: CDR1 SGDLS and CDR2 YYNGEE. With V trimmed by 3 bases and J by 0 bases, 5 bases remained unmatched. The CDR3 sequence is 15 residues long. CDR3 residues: CASSGQGGMNTEAFF. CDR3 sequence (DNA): TGTGCCAGCAGCGGCCAGGGGGGCATGAACACTGAAGCTTTCTTT.

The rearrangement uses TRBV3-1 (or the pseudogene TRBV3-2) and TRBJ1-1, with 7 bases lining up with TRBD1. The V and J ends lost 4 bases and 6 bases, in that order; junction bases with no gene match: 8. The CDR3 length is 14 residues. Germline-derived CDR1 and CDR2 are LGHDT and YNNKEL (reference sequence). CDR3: CASSPQDRVAEAFF. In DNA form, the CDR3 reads TGTGCCAGCAGCCCTCAAGACAGGGTTGCTGAAGCTTTCTTT.

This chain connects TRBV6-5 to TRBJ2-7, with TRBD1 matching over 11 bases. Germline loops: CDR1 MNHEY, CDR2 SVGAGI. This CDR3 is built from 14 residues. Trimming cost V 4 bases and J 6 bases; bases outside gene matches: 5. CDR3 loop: CASSFGDRGGEQYF. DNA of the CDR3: TGTGCCAGCAGTTTTGGGGACAGGGGGGGCGAGCAGTACTTC.

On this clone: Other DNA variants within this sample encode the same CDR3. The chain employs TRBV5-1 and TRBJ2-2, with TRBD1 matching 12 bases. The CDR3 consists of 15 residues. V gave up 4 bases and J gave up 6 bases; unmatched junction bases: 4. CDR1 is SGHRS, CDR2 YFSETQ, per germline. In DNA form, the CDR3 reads TGCGCCAGCAGCCTGGGACAGGGGGCCTCCGGGGAGCTGTTTTTT. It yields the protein CASSLGQGASGELFF.

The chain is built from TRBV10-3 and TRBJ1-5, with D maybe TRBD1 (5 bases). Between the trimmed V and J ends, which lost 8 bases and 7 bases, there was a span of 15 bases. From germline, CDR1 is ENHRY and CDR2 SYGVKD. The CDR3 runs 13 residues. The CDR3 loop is CAIGQGDDQPQHF. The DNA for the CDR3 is TGTGCCATCGGGCAAGGGGATGACCAGCCCCAGCATTTT.

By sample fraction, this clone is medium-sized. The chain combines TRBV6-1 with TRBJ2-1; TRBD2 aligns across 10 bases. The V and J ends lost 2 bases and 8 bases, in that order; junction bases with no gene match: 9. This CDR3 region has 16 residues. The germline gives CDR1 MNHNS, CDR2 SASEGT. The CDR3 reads CASSELIAGGQDEQFF. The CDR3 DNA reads TGTGCCAGCAGTGAACTGATAGCGGGGGGCCAGGATGAGCAGTTCTTC.

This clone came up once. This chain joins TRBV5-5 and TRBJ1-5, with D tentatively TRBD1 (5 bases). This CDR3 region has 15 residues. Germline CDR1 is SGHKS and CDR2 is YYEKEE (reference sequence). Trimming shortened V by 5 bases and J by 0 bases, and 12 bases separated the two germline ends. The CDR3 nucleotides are TGTGCCAGCAGGGGGGACGAATATAGCAATCAGCCCCAGCATTTT. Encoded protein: CASRGDEYSNQPQHF. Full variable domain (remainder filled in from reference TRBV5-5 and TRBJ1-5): DAGVTQSPTHLIKTRGQQVTLRCSPISGHKSVSWYQQVLGQGPQFIFQYYEKEERGRGNFPDRFSARQFPNYSSELNVNALLLGDSALYLCASRGDEYSNQPQHFGDGTRLSIL.